One T cell receptor (beta chain) is described in this entry. This specimen comes from a study of blood T cell repertoires in COVID-19. Study in general: Sites across the United States, Italy and Spain contributed samples from acute and convalescent COVID-19. In each case, the material was cDNA or gDNA derived from T cells, B-cell-depleted T cells, or PBMCs.

In the original workflow: Quantification of nucleated cells was approximated via reference gene primer amplification. Some clones are missing from TCRdb's copy, which holds only in-frame ones; the method was immunoSEQ multiplex PCR. V and J calls and clone size come straight from that table; D and trimming were deduced from the DNA. The profile covers under 200,000 clones, with about 85% appearing a single time and roughly 1.1% taken by the ten largest. V was clipped by 1 base and J by 4 bases; unmatched bases: 3. The germline gives CDR1 LNHNV, CDR2 YYDKDF (reference sequence). The CDR3 length is 15 residues.

The clonotype comes from a man in his 60s who had recovered from COVID-19. The sequenced sample consisted of peripheral blood. The chain combines TRBV15 with TRBJ2-5; TRBD1 matches at 10 bases. CDR3 in amino acids: CATSRGDRGLETQYF. Written as DNA, the CDR3 is TGTGCCACCAGCAGAGGGGACAGGGGTTTAGAGACCCAGTACTTC.